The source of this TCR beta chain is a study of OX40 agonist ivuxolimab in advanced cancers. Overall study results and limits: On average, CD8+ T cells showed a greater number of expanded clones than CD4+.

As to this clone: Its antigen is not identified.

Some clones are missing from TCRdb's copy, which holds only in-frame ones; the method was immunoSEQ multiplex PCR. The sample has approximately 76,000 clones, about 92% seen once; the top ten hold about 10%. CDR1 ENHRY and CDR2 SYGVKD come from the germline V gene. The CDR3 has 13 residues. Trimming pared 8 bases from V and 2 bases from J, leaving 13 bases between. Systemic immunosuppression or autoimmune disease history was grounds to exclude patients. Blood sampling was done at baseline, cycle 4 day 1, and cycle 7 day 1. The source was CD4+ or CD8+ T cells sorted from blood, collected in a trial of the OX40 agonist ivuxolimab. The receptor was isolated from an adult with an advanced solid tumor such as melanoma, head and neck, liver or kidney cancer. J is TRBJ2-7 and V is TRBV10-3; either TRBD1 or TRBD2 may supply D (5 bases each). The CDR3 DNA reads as TGTGCCATCGCCGGGACGGAACCCTACGAGCAGTACTTC. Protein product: CAIAGTEPYEQYF.